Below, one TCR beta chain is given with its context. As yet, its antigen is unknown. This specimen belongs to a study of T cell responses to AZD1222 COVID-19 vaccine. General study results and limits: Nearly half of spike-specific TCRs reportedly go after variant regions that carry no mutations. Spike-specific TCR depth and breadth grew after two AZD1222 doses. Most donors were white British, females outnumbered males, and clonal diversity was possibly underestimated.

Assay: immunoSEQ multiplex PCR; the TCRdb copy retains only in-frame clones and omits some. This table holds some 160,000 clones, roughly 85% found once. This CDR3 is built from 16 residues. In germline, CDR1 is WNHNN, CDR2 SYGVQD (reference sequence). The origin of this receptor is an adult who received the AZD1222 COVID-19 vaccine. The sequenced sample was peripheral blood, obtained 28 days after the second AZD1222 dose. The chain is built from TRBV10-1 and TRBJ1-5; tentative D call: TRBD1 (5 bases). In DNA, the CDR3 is TGCGGACCAGGAGGGGAGCAGGGAATGGGCAATCAGCCCCAGCATTTT. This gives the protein CGPGGEQGMGNQPQHF.